Listed below are T cell receptor beta chains from one sample, sequenced in a study of CD8 T cells in ankylosing spondylitis. Each CDR3 protein is one row after TCRdb ran MiXCR on the 5' RACE reads. The sample shows about 140,000 distinct CDR3 sequences, around 32% of them seen only once. Sequenced material: synovial fluid, either unsorted or a sorted T cell fraction (not recorded which). The receptor source for this set is a male donor with ankylosing spondylitis. The CDR3 runs from the conserved cysteine through the conserved F or W. A D gene is named only where the DNA matches it firmly. A row's size may be missing; if present it is once, few, many or a size class.

v_gene	j_gene	abundance	d_gene	CDR3aa	CDR3nt
TRBV30	TRBJ1-4	NA	TRBD1	CAWSVGTGYEKLFF	TGTGCCTGGAGTGTAGGGACAGGGTACGAAAAACTGTTTTTT
TRBV12-3/TRBV12-4	TRBJ2-1	NA	TRBD2	CASSLKLAGVGYNEQFF	TGTGCCAGCAGTTTAAAACTAGCGGGAGTGGGCTACAATGAGCAGTTCTTC
TRBV7-2	TRBJ2-3	NA	TRBD2	CASSWTSSSTDTQYF	TGTGCCAGCAGCTGGACTAGCTCTAGCACAGATACGCAGTATTTT
TRBV6-1	TRBJ1-5	NA	NA	CASSEEKPSGNQPQHF	TGTGCCAGCAGTGAAGAAAAGCCCTCGGGGAATCAGCCCCAGCATTTT
TRBV3-1	TRBJ1-5	NA	NA	CASSLGTPQEGQPQHF	TGTGCCAGCAGCCTTGGGACACCTCAAGAGGGACAGCCCCAGCATTTT
TRBV20-1	TRBJ2-1	few	NA	CSAILRGDEQFF	TGCAGTGCTATCCTCAGGGGGGATGAGCAGTTCTTC
TRBV7-8	TRBJ2-1	once	NA	CASSLGASRQPSYNEQFF	TGTGCCAGCAGCTTAGGGGCTAGCCGACAACCCTCCTACAATGAGCAGTTCTTC
TRBV28	TRBJ1-5	NA	NA	CASRPGHGRYQPQHF	TGTGCCAGCAGACCGGGACATGGTCGATATCAGCCCCAGCATTTT
TRBV6-1	TRBJ1-5	NA	NA	CASSPARGPYSNQPQHF	TGTGCCAGCAGTCCCGCTAGGGGACCTTATAGCAATCAGCCCCAGCATTTT
TRBV2	TRBJ1-1	few	NA	CASTFPGRTEAFF	TGTGCCAGCACCTTTCCAGGGAGAACTGAAGCTTTCTTT
TRBV30	TRBJ2-1	NA	NA	CAGGAAGLGNEQFF	TGTGCCGGGGGGGCAGCAGGCCTCGGGAATGAGCAGTTCTTC
TRBV3-1	TRBJ1-1	many	NA	CASSQGGGTSEAFF	TGTGCCAGCAGCCAAGGGGGCGGGACGAGTGAAGCTTTCTTT
TRBV5-1	TRBJ2-7	NA	NA	CASRSPQTSYEQYF	TGCGCCAGCAGGAGTCCTCAGACCTCCTACGAGCAGTACTTC
TRBV20-1	TRBJ1-2	NA	NA	CSAHRDYGYTF	TGCAGTGCTCACAGGGACTATGGCTACACCTTC
TRBV11-2	TRBJ2-7	few	NA	CASTPAGQGPYEQYF	TGTGCCAGCACCCCAGCCGGGCAGGGGCCCTACGAGCAGTACTTC
TRBV5-1	TRBJ1-2	once	TRBD1	CASSFRDRGSGYTF	TGCGCCAGCAGCTTCCGGGACAGGGGTTCTGGCTACACCTTC
TRBV19	TRBJ1-2	NA	NA	CASSIGQRKNYGYTF	TGTGCCAGTAGTATAGGACAGCGGAAAAACTATGGCTACACCTTC
TRBV20-1	TRBJ2-6	NA	TRBD1	CSARQGAHSGANVLTF	TGCAGTGCTAGACAGGGGGCACATTCTGGGGCCAACGTCCTGACTTTC
TRBV29-1	TRBJ2-1	NA	NA	CSVADRTYNEQFF	TGCAGCGTAGCAGACAGGACGTACAATGAGCAGTTCTTC
TRBV4-2	TRBJ2-1	NA	NA	CASSPKASSYNEQFF	TGTGCCAGCAGCCCCAAGGCGAGCTCCTACAATGAGCAGTTCTTC
TRBV3-1	TRBJ1-5	NA	NA	CASQGGGNQPQHF	TGTGCCAGCCAGGGCGGGGGTAATCAGCCCCAGCATTTT
TRBV3-1	TRBJ2-1	many	TRBD2	CASSLTGTSGLNEQFF	TGTGCCAGCAGCCTTACCGGGACTAGCGGTTTGAATGAGCAGTTCTTC
TRBV12-3/TRBV12-4	TRBJ2-1	medium-sized	NA	CASSSDSAPYNEQFF	TGTGCCAGCAGCTCGGACTCCGCGCCCTACAATGAGCAGTTCTTC
TRBV2	TRBJ2-7	many	TRBD1	CASSLTGNEQYF	TGTGCCAGCAGTCTGACAGGGAACGAGCAGTACTTC